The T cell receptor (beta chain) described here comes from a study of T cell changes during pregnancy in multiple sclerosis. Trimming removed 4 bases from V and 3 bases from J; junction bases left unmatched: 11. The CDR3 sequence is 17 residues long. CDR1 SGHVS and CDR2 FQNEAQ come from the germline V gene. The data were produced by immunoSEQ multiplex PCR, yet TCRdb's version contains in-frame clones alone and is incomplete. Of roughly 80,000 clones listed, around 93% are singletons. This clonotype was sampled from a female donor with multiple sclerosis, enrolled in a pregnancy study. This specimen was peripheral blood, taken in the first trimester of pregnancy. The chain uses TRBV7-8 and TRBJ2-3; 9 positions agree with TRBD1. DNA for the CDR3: TGTGCCAGCAGCTCACATCAATGGACAGGGGTGACAGATACGCAGTATTTT. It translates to CASSSHQWTGVTDTQYF.